This passage covers 30 T cell receptor beta chains from one sample sequenced in a study of blood T cell repertoires in COVID-19. The table came from immunoSEQ multiplex PCR; TCRdb's copy has only in-frame clones and leaves some out. The sample includes about 69,000 clones, 90% of them seen just once. Sequenced input: peripheral blood. The receptor set was obtained from a woman aged 18-29 years with acute or convalescent COVID-19.

The V gene is TRBV29-1, the J gene TRBJ2-5, with 11 nucleotides matching TRBD2. Germline V gene lookup returns CDR1 SQVTM and CDR2 ANQGSEA. V lost 4 bases, J lost 4 bases, and 14 bases stayed unmatched. The CDR3 sequence is 17 residues long. CDR3 nucleotides: TGCAGCGTTGCGGTACTGGGTAGCGGGAGGGCTAGAGAGACCCAGTACTTC. Translated: CSVAVLGSGRARETQYF.

J is TRBJ1-1 and V is TRBV29-1; D gene unclear. CDR1 is SQVTM, CDR2 ANQGSEA, per germline. Between the trimmed V and J ends, which lost 4 bases and 0 bases, there was a span of 12 bases. The CDR3 consists of 14 residues. CDR3: CSVVGWELNTEAFF. In DNA form, the CDR3 reads TGCAGCGTTGTTGGTTGGGAGCTGAACACTGAAGCTTTCTTT.

This clone has more than one count but fewer than ten. The J gene is TRBJ1-1, the V gene TRBV28; 11 nucleotides line up with TRBD1. The V and J ends lost 5 bases and 4 bases, in that order; junction bases with no gene match: 6. The CDR3 sequence is 15 residues long. Germline CDR1 MDHEN, CDR2 SYDVKM. CDR3 bases: TGTGCCAGCAGTCCTCTGGGGACAGGGGGCACTGAAGCTTTCTTT. Translating gives CASSPLGTGGTEAFF.

The chain uses TRBV18 and TRBJ2-5; D perhaps matches TRBD2 (5 bases). Germline values: CDR1 KGHSH, CDR2 LQKENI. This CDR3 is built from 13 residues. Trimming pared 1 base from V and 5 bases from J, leaving 8 bases between. CDR3 residues: CASSPLPGETQYF. CDR3 coding DNA: TGTGCCAGCTCACCACTGCCGGGGGAGACCCAGTACTTC.

The chain's CDR3 is CASSESPGGNGETQYF. In DNA form, the CDR3 reads TGTGCCAGCAGTGAATCACCGGGGGGTAACGGAGAGACCCAGTACTTC. The chain carries TRBV6-1 and TRBJ2-5; 7 bases are shared with TRBD2. The CDR3 contains 16 residues. Germline V gives CDR1 MNHNS, CDR2 SASEGT. Losses at the gene ends were 2 bases for V and 4 bases for J; bases not matched to a gene: 10.

CDR3 sequence reads: CARASGGTEAFF. CDR3 DNA sequence: TGTGCCAGGGCATCAGGGGGCACTGAAGCTTTCTTT. The rearrangement links TRBV27 to TRBJ1-1, with TRBD1 matching over 7 bases. Germline V lookup: CDR1 MNHEY, CDR2 SMNVEV (reference sequence). The CDR3 is 12 amino acids. V trimming: 9 bases; J trimming: 4 bases; junction bases outside the gene matches: 5.

The chain joins TRBV28 to TRBJ2-7; no clear D. Trimming stripped 2 bases from V and 2 bases from J, with 16 bases between. CDR3 length: 16 amino acids. The V gene's germline CDR1 is MDHEN and CDR2 SYDVKM. The CDR3 DNA sequence: TGTGCCAGCAGTTTAGCCAGGCGAGCAAGTACCTACGAGCAGTACTTC. The encoded protein is CASSLARRASTYEQYF.

In regard to this clone: The germline gene is not matched at one end of the junction; a read error may be the cause. V usage is TRBV2 and J usage is TRBJ2-5, with 8 bases aligning to TRBD1. Germline CDR1 is SNHLY and CDR2 is FYNNEI. The CDR3 extends over 14 amino acids. DNA for the CDR3: TGTGCCAGCACTGAACGTGGGACAGGAGGGACCCAGTACTTC. Translated, it gives CASTERGTGGTQYF.

The chain combines TRBV28 with TRBJ2-6, with D unclear. The CDR3 spans 13 residues. Germline V gene sequence: CDR1 MDHEN, CDR2 SYDVKM. V was shortened by 10 bases and J by 0 bases, with 7 bases between the two germline ends. The CDR3 is CATLLSGANVLTF. In DNA form, the CDR3 reads TGTGCCACCCTTCTCTCTGGGGCCAACGTCCTGACTTTC.

The CDR3 protein is CASSLGLAGDTQYF. CDR3 DNA: TGTGCCAGCTCACTGGGACTAGCGGGAGATACGCAGTATTTT. The gene calls are TRBV18 and TRBJ2-3, with TRBD2 identical over 12 bases. The CDR3 length is 14 residues. In germline, CDR1 is KGHSH, CDR2 LQKENI. Losses at the gene ends were 4 bases for V and 5 bases for J; bases not matched to a gene: 1.

The chain couples TRBV29-1 to TRBJ2-3; tentative D call: TRBD1 (6 bases). Germline V gene sequence: CDR1 SQVTM, CDR2 ANQGSEA. Trimming left V 8 bases short and J 0 bases short, with 12 bases between. CDR3 length: 13 amino acids. The CDR3 DNA sequence: TGCAGCCTGATGACAGGTAGCACAGATACGCAGTATTTT. Residues: CSLMTGSTDTQYF.

This chain uses TRBV7-9 with TRBJ2-2; possible D gene TRBD1, 5 bases. The CDR3 is 14 residues long. Trimming pared 4 bases from V and 4 bases from J, leaving 10 bases between. CDR1 is SEHNR, CDR2 FQNEAQ, per germline (reference sequence). CDR3 in amino acids: CASSSSRVTGELFF. The CDR3 DNA reads as TGTGCCAGCAGCTCCTCCAGGGTCACCGGGGAGCTGTTTTTT.

The chain uses TRBV6-1 and TRBJ2-7; no reliable D call. CDR3 length equals 15 residues. Per germline, CDR1 MNHNS and CDR2 SASEGT. V was shortened by 0 bases and J by 6 bases, with 15 bases between the two germline ends. The CDR3 loop reads CASSEAVAASREQYF. As DNA, the CDR3 is TGTGCCAGCAGTGAAGCGGTGGCGGCCAGCCGCGAGCAGTACTTC.

The gene calls are TRBV7-6 and TRBJ2-1; 7 nucleotides match TRBD2. The CDR3 totals 15 residues. Germline CDR1 and CDR2: SGHVS and FNYEAQ. J gave up 1 base and V 4 bases, and 4 bases lay outside the gene matches. For the CDR3, the DNA is TGTGCCAGCAGCTCCTTAGCGGGTTCCTACAATGAGCAGTTCTTC. Translating gives CASSSLAGSYNEQFF.

The chain is built from TRBV2 and TRBJ2-1, with D uncertain. Germline V gives CDR1 SNHLY, CDR2 FYNNEI. The CDR3 runs 10 residues. Trimming took 8 bases from V and 8 from J, leaving 7 bases between them. DNA for the CDR3: TGTGCCAGCTCATACTATGAGCAGTTCTTC. This sequence encodes CASSYYEQFF.

V is TRBV11-2 and J is TRBJ2-1; maybe TRBD2 (6 bases). The V end lost 1 base, the J end lost 7 bases, and 11 bases lay between the germline ends. Germline V gene lookup returns CDR1 SGHAT and CDR2 FQNNGV. This CDR3 region has 14 residues. CDR3 sequence (DNA): TGTGCCAGCAGCTTAGGGCTAGCGACGAATGAGCAGTTCTTC. It yields the protein CASSLGLATNEQFF. Complete variable domain (other parts from reference TRBV11-2 and TRBJ2-1): EAGVAQSPRYKIIEKRQSVAFWCNPISGHATLYWYQQILGQGPKLLIQFQNNGVVDDSQLPKDRFSAERLKGVDSTLKIQPAKLEDSAVYLCASSLGLATNEQFFGPGTRLTVL.

The rearrangement links TRBV7-2 to TRBJ2-2, with 7 bases identical to TRBD2. With V trimmed by 3 bases and J by 0 bases, 10 bases remained unmatched. CDR1 is SGHTA, CDR2 FQGNSA, per germline. The CDR3 has 18 amino acids. CDR3 residues: CASSLSSGEPSNTGELFF. DNA of the CDR3: TGTGCCAGCAGCTTGTCTAGCGGTGAGCCCTCGAACACCGGGGAGCTGTTTTTT.

The J gene is TRBJ1-4, the V gene TRBV19; perhaps TRBD1 as D (5 bases). V shed 6 bases and J shed 0 bases, with 11 bases lying between them. The CDR3 consists of 15 residues. In germline, CDR1 is LNHDA, CDR2 SQIVND (reference sequence). For the CDR3, the DNA is TGTGCCAGTAGGACAGTTCAAGCAACTAATGAAAAACTGTTTTTT. Its protein is CASRTVQATNEKLFF.

This chain connects TRBV12-3 or TRBV12-4 to TRBJ2-1, with D possibly TRBD1 on 5 matching bases. V was shortened by 3 bases and J by 7 bases, with 7 bases between the two germline ends. The CDR3 is 12 residues long. The CDR3 DNA follows: TGTGCCAGCAGTTTCAGGGTGAATGAGCAGTTCTTC. Translating gives CASSFRVNEQFF.

The V gene is TRBV19, the J gene TRBJ2-1, with 7 nucleotides matching TRBD1. The CDR3 is 14 residues long. V lost 4 bases, J lost 6 bases, and 6 bases stayed unmatched. The germline CDR1 and CDR2 sequences are LNHDA and SQIVND (reference sequence). The DNA for the CDR3 is TGTGCCAGTAGTAACCGGGACAGCGCCAATGAGCAGTTCTTC. It yields the protein CASSNRDSANEQFF.

This clone was detected only once. J is TRBJ2-2 and V is TRBV13; TRBD1 might be the D (6 bases). The germline V and J ends were trimmed by 4 bases and 1 base, with 7 bases remaining between them. The CDR3 totals 14 residues. CDR1 and CDR2 from the germline V gene are PRHDT and FYEKMQ (reference sequence). The CDR3 sequence is CASSSQGNTGELFF. The CDR3 region has the DNA TGTGCCAGCAGCTCACAGGGGAACACCGGGGAGCTGTTTTTT.

The chain joins TRBV4-1 to TRBJ1-6; D ambiguous. Germline CDR1 is MGHRA and CDR2 is YSYEKL. With 1 base removed from V and 0 bases from J, the gap between germline ends came to 13 bases. CDR3 length equals 18 residues. The chain's CDR3 is CASSQVVQPSSYNSPLHF. The CDR3 region has the DNA TGCGCCAGCAGCCAAGTCGTACAGCCCAGCTCCTATAATTCACCCCTCCACTTT.

This clone was recorded a few times. V usage is TRBV3-1 (or the pseudogene TRBV3-2) and J usage is TRBJ2-1; the D gene is possibly TRBD2 (7 bases). V was pared by 1 base and J by 8 bases, with 18 bases between. Germline V gene sequence: CDR1 LGHDT, CDR2 YNNKEL (reference sequence). CDR3 length: 16 amino acids. In DNA, the CDR3 is TGTGCCAGCAGCCAAGGGGGGGGCCCGCATGTGGATGAGCAGTTCTTC. It yields the protein CASSQGGGPHVDEQFF.

The rearrangement joins TRBV5-6 to TRBJ1-2; TRBD1 aligns across 9 bases. Germline V CDR1 and CDR2: SGHDT, YYEEEE. Trimming at V came to 5 bases and at J to 4 bases, leaving 3 bases not matched to a gene. The CDR3 runs 13 residues. DNA of the CDR3: TGTGCCAGCAGATCGACAGGGGGCTATGGCTACACCTTC. Its translation: CASRSTGGYGYTF.

The rearrangement links TRBV6-5 to TRBJ1-4, with D possibly matching TRBD1 (6 bases). Looked up from germline, CDR1 is MNHEY and CDR2 is SVGAGI. V shed 6 bases and J shed 6 bases, with 11 bases lying between them. The CDR3 has 13 residues. CDR3 sequence (DNA): TGTGCCAGCAGGCCTTACAGGGATGAAAAACTGTTTTTT. Translated, it gives CASRPYRDEKLFF.

The V gene is TRBV18, the J gene TRBJ1-6; 7 nucleotides agree with TRBD1. The trim removed 6 bases at V and 9 bases at J, leaving 11 bases unmatched. The CDR3 spans 15 residues. In germline, CDR1 is KGHSH, CDR2 LQKENI. In DNA, the CDR3 is TGTGCCAGCTCCCAAACAGGGGCCAAGATTTCACCCCTCCACTTT. Its protein is CASSQTGAKISPLHF.

V is TRBV18 and J is TRBJ2-3; D perhaps matches TRBD2 (5 bases). Germline CDR1 KGHSH, CDR2 LQKENI. Trimming took 2 bases from V and 3 from J, leaving 12 bases between them. The length of the CDR3 is 15 residues. The DNA for the CDR3 is TGTGCCAGCTCACCAGGGAGTGTGCAGACAGATACGCAGTATTTT. This codes for CASSPGSVQTDTQYF.

The chain is built from TRBV18 and TRBJ2-1; maybe TRBD2 (5 bases). V lost 6 bases and J 3 bases, leaving 18 bases between the germline ends. The CDR3 runs to 16 residues. Germline values: CDR1 KGHSH, CDR2 LQKENI. The CDR3 here is CASSQRRPGIYNEQFF. The CDR3 DNA sequence: TGTGCCAGCTCCCAGAGGCGGCCGGGAATCTACAATGAGCAGTTCTTC.

Comment on this clone: An end of the junction does not agree with germline; a read error may underlie this. V usage is TRBV2 and J usage is TRBJ2-7, with TRBD1 as a possible D gene (6 bases). CDR3 length: 12 amino acids. Germline CDR1 SNHLY, CDR2 FYNNEI. The CDR3 DNA sequence: TGTGCCAGCAGTCAGACAGGACTCCTTTTGGACTTC. Its translation is CASSQTGLLLDF.

This chain connects TRBV5-1 to TRBJ1-1, with a tentative D call TRBD1 (6 bases). Germline lookup yields CDR1 SGHRS and CDR2 YFSETQ. V gave up 1 base and J gave up 3 bases, with 13 bases separating them. The CDR3 loop spans 15 amino acids. CDR3 sequence reads: CASSLSTGRYTEAFF. In DNA, the CDR3 is TGCGCCAGCAGCTTGTCAACAGGGAGATACACTGAAGCTTTCTTT.